Sequencing of this T cell receptor (beta chain) was carried out in a study of cytomegalovirus exposure and HLA in healthy donors. Overall study results and limits: In a later analysis, TCR association rates varied by HLA locus: DRB1 most, HLA-C fewest. Later analysis associated a missense DCLRE1C variant with TCR beta V- and J-gene trimming. The study put 150 or so TCR beta chains on its list as cytomegalovirus-associated. Sequencing likely produced, as an artifact, a cluster of highly shared sequence variants.

The primer mix had 60 Vbeta and 13 Jbeta primers. Data came from immunoSEQ multiplex PCR; TCRdb stores just in-frame clones and leaves some out. The sample contains approximately 210,000 clones, 80% to 90% of which appear only once. Worth noting for this clone: Its antigen is not identified.

The TCR originated in a man aged 25-45 years in good health and CMV-seronegative. The source material was PBMCs.

The CDR3: CASKLSGSNEKLFF. CDR3 DNA: TGTGCCAGCAAATTGTCAGGGTCTAATGAAAAACTGTTTTTT. This chain links TRBV2 with TRBJ1-4; D possibly corresponds to TRBD1 (5 bases). This CDR3 is built from 14 residues. The V gene lost 7 bases and the J gene lost 3 bases, with 12 bases spanning the gap. Germline V CDR1 and CDR2: SNHLY, FYNNEI.